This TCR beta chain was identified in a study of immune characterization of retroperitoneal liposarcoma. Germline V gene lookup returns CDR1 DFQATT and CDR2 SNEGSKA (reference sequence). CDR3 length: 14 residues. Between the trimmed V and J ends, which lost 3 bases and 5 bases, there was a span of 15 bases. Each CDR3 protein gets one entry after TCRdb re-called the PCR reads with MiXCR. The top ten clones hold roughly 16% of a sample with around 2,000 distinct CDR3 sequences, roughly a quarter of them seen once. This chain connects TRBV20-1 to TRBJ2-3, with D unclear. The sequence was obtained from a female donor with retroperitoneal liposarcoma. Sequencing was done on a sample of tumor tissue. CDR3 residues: CSASSWRKIDTQYF. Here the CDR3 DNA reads TGCAGTGCTAGTAGTTGGCGAAAAATAGATACGCAGTATTTT.